Below are 23 T cell receptor beta chains sequenced from a single sample in a study of response to subunit inactivated influenza vaccine. A single record per CDR3 protein comes from TCRdb applying MiXCR to the RT-PCR reads. The sample consists of more than 550,000 distinct CDR3 sequences, roughly 10% of them appearing once. Another study also made use of these data, one on T cells expressing NK-cell markers. That study adds: Production of TCR beta cDNA relied on 5'RACE template switching with UMIs.

Here the sequenced sample was PBMCs from blood, taken on the day of vaccination. All receptors come from a man aged 50 or older who received an inactivated influenza vaccine.

In this sample, this clonotype turned up a few times. The chain couples TRBV11-2 to TRBJ2-5, with a tentative D call TRBD2 (5 bases). Germline CDR1 and CDR2: SGHAT and FQNNGV. The CDR3 is 15 amino acids. V lost 1 base and J lost 5, with 14 bases in between. In DNA, the CDR3 is TGTGCCAGCAGCTTAGGGACCCCGGGGTTGGAGACCCAGTACTTC. Amino acids: CASSLGTPGLETQYF.

In its sample, this clonotype was seen a few times. CDR3: CASSPVGVGGNQPQHF. As DNA, the CDR3 is TGTGCCAGCTCACCAGTAGGAGTGGGGGGCAATCAGCCCCAGCATTTT. The rearrangement links TRBV18 to TRBJ1-5, with D maybe TRBD1 (5 bases). This CDR3 contains 16 residues. Trimming removed 2 bases from V and 2 bases from J, with 13 bases in between. Per the germline V gene, CDR1 is KGHSH and CDR2 is LQKENI. The entire variable domain, with the rest obtained from reference TRBV18 and TRBJ1-5, is as follows: NAGVMQNPRHLVRRRGQEARLRCSPMKGHSHVYWYRQLPEEGLKFMVYLQKENIIDESGMPKERFSAEFPKEGPSILRIQQVVRGDSAAYFCASSPVGVGGNQPQHFGDGTRLSIL.

The chain joins TRBV19 to TRBJ1-1; D gene ambiguous. Trimming removed 7 bases from V and 5 bases from J, with 14 bases in between. Germline V gives CDR1 LNHDA, CDR2 SQIVND (reference sequence). The CDR3 contains 13 residues. The CDR3 sequence: CASTSNGGTEAFF. Here the CDR3 DNA reads TGTGCCAGTACCTCGAACGGAGGAACTGAAGCTTTCTTT.

CDR3 residues: CASSPSWASYNEQFF. The CDR3 DNA sequence: TGCGCCAGCAGCCCCAGCTGGGCCTCCTACAATGAGCAGTTCTTC. The chain has TRBV4-3 and TRBJ2-1; D gene uncertain. Trimming removed 4 bases from V and 0 bases from J, with 10 bases in between. The CDR3 is made up of 15 amino acids. CDR1 and CDR2 (germline): LGHNA, YSLEER.

This clonotype was detected many times. This chain joins TRBV2 and TRBJ2-4; D is possibly TRBD2 (6 bases). The V gene lost 6 bases and the J gene lost 0 bases, with 15 bases spanning the gap. The CDR3 has 16 residues. CDR1 and CDR2 (germline): SNHLY, FYNNEI. The CDR3 nucleotides are TGTGCCAGCAGACGGGGTACTAGCCGAGCCAAAAACATTCAGTACTTC. Its translation is CASRRGTSRAKNIQYF.

The chain uses TRBV9 and TRBJ1-2; D is undetermined. The CDR3 sequence is 14 residues long. Trimming left V 6 bases short and J 7 bases short, with 19 bases between. Germline-derived CDR1 and CDR2 are SGDLS and YYNGEE. CDR3 coding DNA: TGTGCCAGCACCCCACTCGAACAAATCGGTGGCTACACCTTC. As protein: CASTPLEQIGGYTF.

CDR3 region: CASGLVVGTLNEQFF. The CDR3 nucleotides are TGTGCTAGTGGTTTGGTAGTTGGCACACTCAATGAGCAGTTCTTC. The chain has TRBV12-5 and TRBJ2-1; D is ambiguous. The V end was cut by 0 bases, the J end by 6 bases, with 12 bases between. This CDR3 spans 15 amino acids. Germline V gives CDR1 LGHNT, CDR2 FRNRAP.

This clonotype occurred many times. The genes are TRBV18 and TRBJ1-1, with D unresolved. The CDR3 length is 16 residues. Germline V gene data show CDR1 as KGHSH and CDR2 as LQKENI. Between the trimmed V and J ends, which lost 0 bases and 4 bases, there was a span of 15 bases. CDR3 residues: CASSPPSGGGVTEAFF. DNA of the CDR3: TGTGCCAGCTCACCACCGTCCGGAGGCGGGGTCACTGAAGCTTTCTTT.

CDR3 residues: CASSLGGARPYNEQFF. CDR3 in DNA: TGTGCCAGCAGCTTGGGGGGGGCAAGACCCTACAATGAGCAGTTCTTC. This sequence joins TRBV5-4 and TRBJ2-1; D may be TRBD1 or TRBD2 (6 bases each). The V and J ends lost 0 bases and 2 bases respectively, with 12 bases between them. Looked up from germline, CDR1 is SGHNT and CDR2 is YYREEE (reference sequence). This CDR3 spans 16 amino acids.

The CDR3 protein is CASSPTRNQRGLYEQFF. The CDR3 DNA sequence: TGTGCCAGCAGCCCAACGAGAAATCAGCGGGGGTTGTATGAGCAGTTCTTC. J is TRBJ2-1 and V is TRBV4-2; 8 bases match TRBD2. V lost 4 bases and J lost 8; bases outside the gene matches: 16. CDR3 length: 17 amino acids. CDR1 and CDR2 (germline): LGHNA, YNFKEQ.

This clonotype has only a few counts. The chain recombines TRBV27 with TRBJ2-3, with D possibly being TRBD2 (6 bases). The length of the CDR3 is 14 residues. CDR1 is MNHEY, CDR2 SMNVEV, per germline (reference sequence). Trimming shortened V by 4 bases and J by 5 bases, and 13 bases separated the two germline ends. CDR3 in amino acids: CASSSGWRGDTQYF. CDR3 nucleotides: TGTGCCAGCAGTTCAGGGTGGAGGGGAGATACGCAGTATTTT.

This clonotype has only a few counts. The chain carries TRBV4-1 and TRBJ1-6; D may be TRBD1 (5 bases). Germline assignment: CDR1 MGHRA and CDR2 YSYEKL. Trimming left V 4 bases short and J 0 bases short, with 10 bases between. CDR3 size: 16 residues. The CDR3 loop reads CASSPGENSYNSPLHF. CDR3 sequence (DNA): TGCGCCAGCAGCCCGGGGGAAAACTCCTATAATTCACCCCTCCACTTT.

The table lists this clonotype with a few counts. J is TRBJ2-1 and V is TRBV18, with 13 bases matching TRBD2. The V segment lost 6 bases and the J segment 0 bases; nucleotides outside the gene matches: 5. The CDR3 contains 17 residues. Germline values: CDR1 KGHSH, CDR2 LQKENI. This CDR3 is CASSSGLAGHSYNEQFF. In DNA form, the CDR3 reads TGTGCCAGCTCGTCGGGACTAGCGGGACACTCCTACAATGAGCAGTTCTTC.

The chain uses TRBV28 and TRBJ1-1, with D possibly TRBD1 on 6 matching bases. The CDR3 covers 14 residues. Per the germline V gene, CDR1 is MDHEN and CDR2 is SYDVKM. The V and J ends lost 4 bases and 5 bases respectively, with 14 bases between them. The CDR3 coding sequence is TGTGCCAGCAGTTCACAGGGTGGTTGGACTGAAGCTTTCTTT. It encodes CASSSQGGWTEAFF.

The V and J genes are TRBV7-9 and TRBJ2-1; 7 bases agree with TRBD2. Germline assignment: CDR1 SEHNR and CDR2 FQNEAQ (reference sequence). Trimming took 6 bases from V and 6 from J; bases not matched to a gene: 2. This CDR3 has 12 residues. The CDR3 nucleotides read TGTGCCAGCAGTCGACTAGCCAATGAGCAGTTCTTC. Encoded protein: CASSRLANEQFF.

In this sample, this clonotype turned up a few times. CDR3 DNA sequence: TGCAGTGCTAACCGCCTCGAACAGTTCCAAGAGACCCAGTACTTC. Amino acids: CSANRLEQFQETQYF. V and J are TRBV20-1 and TRBJ2-5; D is uncertain. The CDR3 contains 15 residues. CDR1 is DFQATT, CDR2 SNEGSKA, per germline (reference sequence). The germline V and J ends were trimmed by 4 bases and 1 base, with 16 bases remaining between them.

The chain uses TRBV6-2 or TRBV6-3 and TRBJ1-2, with TRBD1 as a possible D gene (5 bases). The V gene's germline CDR1 is MNHEY and CDR2 SVGEGT. The ends were cut back, 0 bases at V and 8 bases at J, with 16 bases in the middle. The CDR3 length is 15 residues. CDR3 amino acids: CASSYSLQGRRGYTF. DNA for the CDR3: TGTGCCAGCAGTTACTCCCTTCAGGGAAGGAGGGGCTACACCTTC.

The J gene is TRBJ1-1, the V gene TRBV6-5; the D gene is possibly TRBD1 (5 bases). V was trimmed by 2 bases and J by 4 bases, leaving 11 bases between them. This CDR3 has 14 residues. Germline CDR1 reads MNHEY; CDR2 reads SVGAGI. CDR3 in amino acids: CASSYGAETTEAFF. In nucleotides, the CDR3 is TGTGCCAGCAGTTACGGGGCGGAGACCACTGAAGCTTTCTTT.

This clonotype has ten or more counts. This rearrangement joins TRBV24-1 to TRBJ2-2; TRBD1 might be the D (6 bases). Trimming took 4 bases from V and 0 from J, leaving 14 bases between them. In germline, CDR1 is KGHDR, CDR2 SFDVKD. This CDR3 is 17 amino acids long. The CDR3 loop reads CATSDPQGSANTGELFF. The CDR3 nucleotides read TGTGCCACCAGTGACCCACAGGGATCCGCGAACACCGGGGAGCTGTTTTTT.

V and J are TRBV29-1 and TRBJ1-1, with D possibly TRBD1 on 5 matching bases. Germline CDR1 reads SQVTM; CDR2 reads ANQGSEA. V dropped 7 bases and J dropped 4 bases, with 16 bases sitting between them. This CDR3 is 13 amino acids long. The CDR3 nucleotides read TGCAGCGCTGGGGGGGTGATGAGCACTGAAGCTTTCTTT. Residues: CSAGGVMSTEAFF.

The V gene is TRBV24-1, the J gene TRBJ2-3, with D perhaps matching TRBD1 (6 bases). This CDR3 contains 14 residues. Trimming left V 4 bases short and J 5 bases short, with 12 bases between. Germline V gene sequence: CDR1 KGHDR, CDR2 SFDVKD. The CDR3 nucleotides read TGTGCCACCAGTGAGGGGGCCGGTCGAGATACGCAGTATTTT. Its translation: CATSEGAGRDTQYF.

The CDR3 here is CASSQTGLAGANTDTQYF. DNA of the CDR3: TGTGCCAGCAGCCAGACGGGACTAGCGGGAGCAAACACAGATACGCAGTATTTT. This sequence joins TRBV4-2 and TRBJ2-3, with 14 positions matching TRBD2. CDR3 size: 18 residues. Looked up from germline, CDR1 is LGHNA and CDR2 is YNFKEQ. J gave up 2 bases and V 3 bases, and 7 bases lay outside the gene matches.

CDR3 region: CASSLNSAGGPLRTDTQYF. In DNA, the CDR3 is TGTGCCAGCAGTTTAAATTCCGCGGGGGGACCCCTACGGACAGATACGCAGTATTTT. The chain uses TRBV27 and TRBJ2-3; 8 bases map to TRBD2. V dropped 2 bases and J dropped 3; count of bases not matched to a gene: 16. The germline CDR1 and CDR2 sequences are MNHEY and SMNVEV (reference sequence). The CDR3 is made up of 19 amino acids.